These 32 T cell receptor beta chains were sequenced from one sample in a study of T-cell reconstitution after alpha-beta-depleted transplantation in children. This sample's TCRbeta library carried unique molecular identifier barcodes. From the PCR reads, TCRdb called clonotypes with MiXCR, one entry per CDR3 protein. Among under 400,000 distinct CDR3 sequences listed, approximately 23% were seen once. Here the sequenced sample was PBMCs, mostly from graft donor cells, taken 180 days after TCRalphabeta/CD19-depleted stem cell transplant. The origin of the receptors is a male patient between 10 and 17 years old who had a stem cell transplant for acute lymphoblastic leukemia, so the T cells may come from the graft donor.

This clonotype was seen ten or more times. The gene calls are TRBV12-3 or TRBV12-4 and TRBJ2-2, with 8 bases identical to TRBD2. V lost 5 bases and J lost 7; bases outside the gene matches: 12. CDR3 length: 16 residues. The CDR3: CASSPWGSGADGELFF. The CDR3 DNA sequence: TGTGCCAGCAGTCCCTGGGGTAGCGGGGCGGACGGGGAGCTGTTTTTT.

V and J are TRBV7-3 and TRBJ2-5, with a tentative D call TRBD1 (6 bases). CDR1 is SGHTA, CDR2 FQGTGA, per germline. The V and J ends lost 0 bases and 4 bases respectively, with 9 bases between them. The CDR3 runs to 14 residues. The CDR3 region has the DNA TGTGCCAGCAGCTTAACTGGGGGCACAGAGACCCAGTACTTC. Its translation is CASSLTGGTETQYF.

The table lists this clonotype with a few counts. The chain is built from TRBV7-2 and TRBJ2-7; D perhaps matches TRBD1 (6 bases). The germline V gene encodes CDR1 SGHTA and CDR2 FQGNSA. This CDR3 contains 12 residues. V lost 1 base, J lost 7 bases, and 8 bases lay in between. CDR3 region: CASSLGTVEQYF. The CDR3 nucleotides read TGTGCCAGCAGCTTAGGGACAGTTGAGCAGTACTTC.

The chain links TRBV4-1 to TRBJ2-7, with D tentatively TRBD1 (5 bases). From germline, CDR1 is MGHRA and CDR2 YSYEKL. V shed 1 base and J shed 3 bases, with 10 bases lying between them. The CDR3 length is 14 residues. CDR3 residues: CASSQGQFHYEQYF. As DNA, the CDR3 is TGCGCCAGCAGCCAAGGACAGTTCCACTACGAGCAGTACTTC.

The chain combines TRBV5-1 with TRBJ2-7, with TRBD1 matching over 9 bases. Per germline, CDR1 SGHRS and CDR2 YFSETQ. The CDR3 has 15 amino acids. The V and J ends lost 4 bases and 3 bases, in that order; junction bases with no gene match: 8. The DNA of the CDR3 is TGCGCCAGCAGCCTGGACGGACAGGGGCTCTACGAGCAGTACTTC. It yields the protein CASSLDGQGLYEQYF.

The rearrangement links TRBV2 to TRBJ1-2; no firm D call. With 3 bases removed from V and 4 bases from J, the gap between germline ends came to 12 bases. CDR1 is SNHLY, CDR2 FYNNEI, per germline. The CDR3 covers 14 residues. The CDR3 bases are TGTGCCAGCAGTGACAACGCCCTAGCCTATGGCTACACCTTC. This codes for CASSDNALAYGYTF.

The rearrangement uses TRBV12-3 or TRBV12-4 and TRBJ2-2; 8 positions agree with TRBD2. V lost 5 bases, J lost 1 base, and 6 bases stayed unmatched. The CDR3 contains 16 residues. The CDR3 sequence is CASSPIAGLNTGELFF. DNA of the CDR3: TGTGCCAGCAGTCCGATAGCGGGGCTGAACACCGGGGAGCTGTTTTTT.

This clonotype appeared many times. This chain joins TRBV7-2 and TRBJ2-1; 7 nucleotides line up with TRBD2. Germline values: CDR1 SGHTA, CDR2 FQGNSA. V lost 3 bases to trimming and J lost 2 bases; unmatched junction nucleotides: 7. There are 16 residues in the CDR3. CDR3 amino acids: CASSLGTGGAYNEQFF. The DNA for the CDR3 is TGTGCCAGCAGCTTGGGGACTGGGGGGGCCTACAATGAGCAGTTCTTC.

This clonotype showed up just a few times. This chain joins TRBV12-5 and TRBJ2-5; 8 bases fit TRBD1. Trimming removed 8 bases from V and 6 bases from J; junction bases left unmatched: 11. Germline CDR1 reads LGHNT; CDR2 reads FRNRAP. This CDR3 is built from 14 residues. The CDR3 DNA reads as TGTGCTAGTACCACCGCAGGGGGCGCGAAGACCCAGTACTTC. Its protein is CASTTAGGAKTQYF.

This sequence joins TRBV5-1 and TRBJ1-1, with 8 bases identical to TRBD1. J gave up 0 bases and V 0 bases, and 4 bases lay outside the gene matches. The germline CDR1 and CDR2 sequences are SGHRS and YFSETQ. This CDR3 has 16 residues. For the CDR3, the DNA is TGCGCCAGCAGCTTGGTTACAGGGGGGATGAACACTGAAGCTTTCTTT. Translating gives CASSLVTGGMNTEAFF.

The chain combines TRBV27 with TRBJ1-5, with D uncertain. The V gene's germline CDR1 is MNHEY and CDR2 SMNVEV (reference sequence). The CDR3 consists of 17 residues. Between the trimmed V and J ends, which lost 2 bases and 6 bases, there was a span of 20 bases. The CDR3 region is CASSLSRGIGSGQPQHF. The CDR3 bases are TGTGCCAGCAGTTTAAGTAGAGGAATCGGGTCCGGTCAGCCCCAGCATTTT.

This clonotype was detected ten times or more. The chain employs TRBV9 and TRBJ2-1; TRBD2 agrees at 7 bases. From germline, CDR1 is SGDLS and CDR2 YYNGEE. The CDR3 length is 15 residues. Trimming removed 2 bases from V and 4 bases from J; junction bases left unmatched: 6. CDR3 protein: CASSVPSGPYNEQFF. CDR3 bases: TGTGCCAGCAGCGTCCCTAGCGGTCCTTACAATGAGCAGTTCTTC.

This clonotype was found once. V usage is TRBV7-2 and J usage is TRBJ1-1; tentative D call: TRBD1 (5 bases). The CDR3 contains 13 residues. The germline V gene encodes CDR1 SGHTA and CDR2 FQGNSA. The V end lost 5 bases, the J end lost 10 bases, and 17 bases lay between the germline ends. CDR3 DNA: TGTGCCAGCAGCCATCCCGTACAGGCGCGAGCTTTCTTT. It yields the protein CASSHPVQARAFF.

The chain uses TRBV4-1 and TRBJ2-3, with D possibly being TRBD2 (6 bases). V was pared by 0 bases and J by 3 bases, with 10 bases between. The CDR3 consists of 15 residues. Germline V gives CDR1 MGHRA, CDR2 YSYEKL. The CDR3 coding sequence is TGCGCCAGCAGCCAAGATCCGACTAGGACAGATACGCAGTATTTT. Amino acid sequence: CASSQDPTRTDTQYF.

The rearrangement links TRBV5-4 to TRBJ1-2; D remains ambiguous. The CDR3 is 18 amino acids. Germline V gene data show CDR1 as SGHNT and CDR2 as YYREEE (reference sequence). V dropped 4 bases and J dropped 2 bases, with 24 bases sitting between them. CDR3 DNA: TGTGCCAGCAGCCTTGGGCTCCGAACCCACACGGAAAACTATGGCTACACCTTC. Translating it yields CASSLGLRTHTENYGYTF.

This clonotype was recorded a few times. This chain uses TRBV6-4 with TRBJ1-5, with D maybe TRBD1 (5 bases). This CDR3 contains 14 residues. CDR1 is MRHNA and CDR2 is SNTAGT in the germline V gene. V gave up 6 bases and J gave up 6 bases, with 15 bases separating them. The CDR3 DNA reads as TGTGCCAGCAGGCCACAGGCCCCGGGTCAGCCCCAGCATTTT. Amino acids: CASRPQAPGQPQHF.

This clonotype turned up a few times. This chain uses TRBV13 with TRBJ2-1; no clear D gene. V lost 0 bases and J 8 bases, leaving 11 bases between the germline ends. Germline-derived CDR1 and CDR2 are PRHDT and FYEKMQ (reference sequence). The CDR3 is 14 residues long. CDR3 in amino acids: CASSLGSLPHEQFF. In DNA, the CDR3 is TGTGCCAGCAGCTTAGGCTCTCTACCCCATGAGCAGTTCTTC.

J is TRBJ2-7 and V is TRBV20-1; 9 bases are a match to TRBD2. The CDR3 length is 15 residues. The germline V gene has CDR1 DFQATT and CDR2 SNEGSKA (reference sequence). The trim removed 3 bases at V and 1 base at J, leaving 7 bases unmatched. The CDR3 sequence is CSASRGSGSSYEQYF. CDR3 DNA sequence: TGCAGTGCTAGTCGAGGTAGCGGGAGTTCCTACGAGCAGTACTTC.

The table lists this clonotype with many counts. V is TRBV6-5 and J is TRBJ1-1, with D possibly TRBD1 on 6 matching bases. CDR3 size: 15 residues. Germline V gives CDR1 MNHEY, CDR2 SVGAGI. Trimming removed 4 bases at V and 5 bases at J, with 17 bases between. The CDR3 region has the DNA TGTGCCAGCAGTTTCCCCAGGGGAGCCACAACTGAAGCTTTCTTT. Protein product: CASSFPRGATTEAFF.

Only a few counts were recorded for this clonotype. The CDR3 loop reads CASSRDRGVVTENTEAFF. For the CDR3, the DNA is TGTGCCAGCAGTCGTGACCGGGGGGTAGTAACCGAGAACACTGAAGCTTTCTTT. The chain combines TRBV27 with TRBJ1-1; D might be TRBD1 (5 bases). CDR1 MNHEY and CDR2 SMNVEV come from the germline V gene (reference sequence). V shed 5 bases and J shed 1 base, with 23 bases lying between them. The CDR3 has 18 residues.

V usage is TRBV9 and J usage is TRBJ2-1; weak D call: TRBD1 (8 bases). The ends were cut back, 4 bases at V and 8 bases at J, with 19 bases in the middle. Germline CDR1 is SGDLS and CDR2 is YYNGEE. CDR3 size: 15 residues. CDR3 region: CASSPGGGSVYEQFF. The CDR3 coding sequence is TGTGCCAGCAGCCCAGGGGGCGGGAGCGTCTATGAGCAGTTCTTC. The whole variable domain, filled in from reference TRBV9 and TRBJ2-1, reads DSGVTQTPKHLITATGQRVTLRCSPRSGDLSVYWYQQSLDQGLQFLIQYYNGEERAKGNILERFSAQQFPDLHSELNLSSLELGDSALYFCASSPGGGSVYEQFFGPGTRLTVL.

The chain combines TRBV7-3 with TRBJ1-5; D is ambiguous. The CDR3 length is 13 residues. The V end lost 3 bases, the J end lost 4 bases, and 7 bases lay between the germline ends. Germline lookup yields CDR1 SGHTA and CDR2 FQGTGA. The CDR3 DNA is TGTGCCAGCAGCTTCGCCGCGAATCAGCCCCAGCATTTT. This sequence encodes CASSFAANQPQHF.

A few counts support this clonotype. This chain links TRBV15 with TRBJ2-4; 8 nucleotides match TRBD2. This CDR3 spans 15 amino acids. The V and J ends lost 1 base and 6 bases, in that order; junction bases with no gene match: 5. Germline loops: CDR1 LNHNV, CDR2 YYDKDF (reference sequence). For the CDR3, the DNA is TGTGCCACCAGCAGAGTGCGGGGGGATCCAAACATTCAGTACTTC. This codes for CATSRVRGDPNIQYF. The variable domain in full, with the rest retrieved from reference TRBV15 and TRBJ2-4, is DAMVIQNPRYQVTQFGKPVTLSCSQTLNHNVMYWYQQKSSQAPKLLFHYYDKDFNNEADTPDNFQSRRPNTSFCFLDIRSPGLGDTAMYLCATSRVRGDPNIQYFGAGTRLSVL.

The V and J genes are TRBV4-1 and TRBJ1-4, with D uncertain. The CDR3 extends over 16 amino acids. Germline CDR1 reads MGHRA; CDR2 reads YSYEKL. V lost 2 bases and J 7 bases, leaving 17 bases between the germline ends. CDR3 DNA sequence: TGCGCCAGCAGCCAACGCCTGATAGGGCATGGTGAAAAACTGTTTTTT. This translates into CASSQRLIGHGEKLFF.

The J gene is TRBJ2-4, the V gene TRBV5-1; TRBD2 is a possible D gene (6 bases). Germline-derived CDR1 and CDR2 are SGHRS and YFSETQ. CDR3 length: 16 residues. Trimming stripped 1 base from V and 3 bases from J, with 14 bases between. Here the CDR3 DNA reads TGCGCCAGCAGCTTGAGAAGCGTAGCGGACAAAAACATTCAGTACTTC. Its protein is CASSLRSVADKNIQYF.

This clonotype was picked up a small number of times. The genes are TRBV27 and TRBJ2-7; D may be TRBD1 (7 bases). Germline lookup yields CDR1 MNHEY and CDR2 SMNVEV (reference sequence). Deletions cut 6 bases from V and 3 bases from J, with 18 bases between. The CDR3 extends over 15 amino acids. The DNA of the CDR3 is TGTGCCAGCAGAGGAGATGCGGGACAGAGCTACGAGCAGTACTTC. This gives the protein CASRGDAGQSYEQYF.

This clonotype showed up many times. The chain has TRBV7-2 and TRBJ1-2, with 7 bases aligning to TRBD1. The CDR3 covers 16 residues. CDR1 SGHTA and CDR2 FQGNSA come from the germline V gene. V was clipped by 1 base and J by 1 base; unmatched bases: 6. The CDR3 loop is CASSLVGGAYNYGYTF. The CDR3 region has the DNA TGTGCCAGCAGCTTAGTAGGGGGCGCCTATAACTATGGCTACACCTTC.

V and J are TRBV25-1 and TRBJ1-2; D is uncertain. The CDR3 consists of 12 residues. The germline gives CDR1 MGHDK, CDR2 SYGVNS. Trimming pared 5 bases from V and 4 bases from J, leaving 8 bases between. CDR3: CASSSGLYGYTF. In nucleotides, the CDR3 is TGTGCCAGCAGTAGCGGACTCTATGGCTACACCTTC.

The genes are TRBV24-1 and TRBJ2-7; the D call may be TRBD1 or TRBD2 (5 bases each). Germline values: CDR1 KGHDR, CDR2 SFDVKD. The CDR3 length is 17 residues. V was trimmed by 2 bases and J by 5 bases, leaving 21 bases between them. The CDR3 region is CATSDSWDRGKDNEQYF. The CDR3 region has the DNA TGTGCCACCAGTGATTCCTGGGACCGTGGGAAGGATAACGAGCAGTACTTC.

This chain links TRBV5-4 with TRBJ1-4; D is possibly TRBD1 (5 bases). Trimming cost V 5 bases and J 7 bases, with 12 bases left between them. CDR1 and CDR2 (germline): SGHNT, YYREEE (reference sequence). The CDR3 is 13 residues long. This chain's CDR3 is CASSLQGAEKLFF. In nucleotides, the CDR3 is TGTGCCAGCAGTCTGCAGGGTGCTGAAAAACTGTTTTTT.

The chain employs TRBV7-3 and TRBJ2-5; 8 bases line up with TRBD2. V was clipped by 2 bases and J by 5 bases; unmatched bases: 7. Per germline, CDR1 SGHTA and CDR2 FQGTGA. This CDR3 spans 15 amino acids. Here the CDR3 DNA reads TGTGCCAGCAGCTTATCGGGAGGGCCTGGGGAGACCCAGTACTTC. This encodes CASSLSGGPGETQYF.

In this sample, this clonotype turned up a few times. J is TRBJ2-7 and V is TRBV20-1, with D maybe TRBD2 (6 bases). Between the trimmed V and J ends, which lost 6 bases and 2 bases, there was a span of 11 bases. Germline V lookup: CDR1 DFQATT, CDR2 SNEGSKA (reference sequence). The CDR3 length is 12 residues. The CDR3 DNA is TGCAGTGCGAGGGACTTACCCTACGAGCAGTACTTC. It translates to CSARDLPYEQYF.